This TCR beta chain originates from a study of T cells after yellow fever vaccination. Germline CDR1 is SEHNR and CDR2 is FQNEAQ (reference sequence). V trimming: 5 bases; J trimming: 9 bases; junction bases outside the gene matches: 10. The CDR3 runs to 14 residues. Template switching by 5'RACE produced TCR cDNA, adding a universal primer site and UMIs. TCRdb independently ran MiXCR on the 5' RACE reads; one entry per CDR3 protein. The table includes fewer than 450,000 distinct CDR3 sequences, under 14% detected once. This clonotype was detected a few times. The input for sequencing was PBMCs, taken on the day of the first yellow fever vaccination. The TCR was taken from a man in his late teens or twenties who received the YFV17D yellow fever vaccine. The rearrangement joins TRBV7-9 to TRBJ1-5; the match to TRBD1 covers 7 bases. The CDR3 loop is CASSPGEGARPQHF. The CDR3 DNA reads as TGTGCCAGCAGCCCCGGGGAGGGGGCAAGGCCCCAGCATTTT.